A single TCR beta chain is shown here with its context. Its antigen is unidentified. The data were taken from a study of cytomegalovirus exposure and HLA in healthy donors. PCR involved 60 Vbeta and 13 Jbeta primers. Libraries were prepared by immunoSEQ multiplex PCR; TCRdb keeps only in-frame clonotypes and omits some of them. The repertoire consists of about 260,000 clones, with around four fifths occurring once and the leading ten covering 2% to 2.5%. Notes on the study in general: V- and J-gene trimming of TCR beta was linked (in a later analysis) to a missense DCLRE1C variant. Reportedly, TCR beta sequences accurately predicted HLA-A and HLA-B alleles in most subjects.

This receptor was identified in a woman between 35 and 50 years old in good health and CMV-seropositive. What was sequenced was PBMCs.

The CDR3 protein is CASRPGDRVGSPQHF. CDR3 DNA sequence: TGTGCCAGCAGACCCGGAGACAGGGTCGGCTCGCCCCAGCATTTT. This rearrangement joins TRBV27 to TRBJ1-5, with TRBD1 matching 7 bases. This CDR3 has 15 residues. Germline loops: CDR1 MNHEY, CDR2 SMNVEV (reference sequence). The V segment lost 6 bases and the J segment 9 bases; nucleotides outside the gene matches: 14.